This TCR beta chain was captured by sequencing in a study of blood T cell repertoires in COVID-19. Whole-study context: COVID-19 samples collected from the United States, Italy and Spain covered acute and convalescent phases.

In the study's own analysis: Amplified reference gene primers provided the basis for estimating nucleated cell counts. The repertoire was sequenced with immunoSEQ multiplex PCR; TCRdb's copy has only in-frame clones and lacks some. That table gives V, J and clone size, and the DNA gave D and trimming. The sample carries roughly 140,000 clones, roughly 84% recorded once. Germline CDR1 reads SGHTA; CDR2 reads FQGNSA. The CDR3 totals 15 residues. V shed 5 bases and J shed 2 bases, with 12 bases lying between them. The receptor's source is a woman between 50 and 59 years old with acute or convalescent COVID-19. The V gene is TRBV7-2, the J gene TRBJ1-4; no definite D call. Sequencing was carried out using peripheral blood. The CDR3 DNA sequence: TGTGCCAGCAGCCCCCAAGTGAGGACTAATGAAAAACTGTTTTTT. Translation: CASSPQVRTNEKLFF.